This T cell receptor (beta chain) stems from a study of cytomegalovirus exposure and HLA in healthy donors. Whole-study results and caveats: Looking again later, the authors saw that most CMV-associated TCR beta chains seemed HLA-restricted. According to an earlier analysis, most TCR beta V segments yielded productive rearrangements about 87% or about 30% of the time. Later analysis indicated greater clonal expansion among HLA-associated TCR beta chains than among equally common other chains.

Amplification used 60 Vbeta primers and 13 Jbeta primers. Measured with immunoSEQ multiplex PCR; TCRdb has only the in-frame clones, and not every one. Of 100,000 to 150,000 clones listed, more than 60% are singletons. In the case of this clone: Its antigen remains unknown.

CDR3 size: 16 residues. Trimming stripped 2 bases from V and 10 bases from J, with 21 bases between. Germline CDR1 is GTSNPN and CDR2 is SVGIG (reference sequence). This TCR came from a woman between 40 and 55 years old in good health and CMV-seropositive. The rearrangement joins TRBV30 to TRBJ1-6, with D tentatively TRBD1 (6 bases). The sequenced material came from PBMCs. The CDR3 here is CAWSPLTGRLGSPLHF. DNA for the CDR3: TGTGCCTGGAGTCCCCTGACAGGTCGATTAGGGTCACCCCTCCACTTT.